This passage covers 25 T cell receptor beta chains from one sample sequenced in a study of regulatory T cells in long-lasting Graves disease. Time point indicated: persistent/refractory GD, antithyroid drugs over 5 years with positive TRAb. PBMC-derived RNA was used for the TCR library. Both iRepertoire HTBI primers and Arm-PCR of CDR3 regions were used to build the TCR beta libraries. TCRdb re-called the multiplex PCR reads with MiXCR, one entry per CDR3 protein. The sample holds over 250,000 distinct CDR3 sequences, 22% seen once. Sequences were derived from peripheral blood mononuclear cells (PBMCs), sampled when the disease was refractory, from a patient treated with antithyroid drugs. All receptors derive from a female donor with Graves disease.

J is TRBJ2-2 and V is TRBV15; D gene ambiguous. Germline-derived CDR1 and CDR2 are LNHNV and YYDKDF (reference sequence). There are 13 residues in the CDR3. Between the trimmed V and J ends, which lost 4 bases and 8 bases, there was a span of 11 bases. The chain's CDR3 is CATSKFRSGELFF. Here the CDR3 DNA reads TGTGCCACCAGCAAATTTAGGAGTGGGGAGCTGTTTTTT.

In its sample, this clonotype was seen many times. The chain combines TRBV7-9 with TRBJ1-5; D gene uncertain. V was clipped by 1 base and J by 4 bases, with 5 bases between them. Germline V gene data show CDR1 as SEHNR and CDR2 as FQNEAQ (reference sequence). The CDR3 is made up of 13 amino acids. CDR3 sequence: CASSLGPNQPQHF. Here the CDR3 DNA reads TGTGCCAGCAGCTTAGGGCCTAATCAGCCCCAGCATTTT.

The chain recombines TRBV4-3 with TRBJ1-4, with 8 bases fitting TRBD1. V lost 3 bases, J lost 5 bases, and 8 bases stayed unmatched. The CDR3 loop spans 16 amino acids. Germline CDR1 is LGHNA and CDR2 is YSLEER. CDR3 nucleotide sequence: TGCGCCAGCAGCCAGGAAAGGACAGGGCCGAATGAAAAACTGTTTTTT. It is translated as CASSQERTGPNEKLFF.

The DNA for the CDR3 is TGTGCCAGCTCGGCAAATGTCGATGAAAAACTGTTTTTT. The encoded protein is CASSANVDEKLFF. This chain uses TRBV18 with TRBJ1-4; no clear D. CDR1 is KGHSH and CDR2 is LQKENI in the germline V gene. Deletions cut 6 bases from V and 6 bases from J, with 11 bases between. This CDR3 is built from 13 residues.

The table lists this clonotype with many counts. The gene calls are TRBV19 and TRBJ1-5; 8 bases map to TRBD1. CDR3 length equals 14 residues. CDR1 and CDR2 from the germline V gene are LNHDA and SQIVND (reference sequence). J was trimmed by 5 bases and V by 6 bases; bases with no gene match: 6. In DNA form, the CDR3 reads TGTGCCAGTAGAACAGGGGGAACGGATCAGCCCCAGCATTTT. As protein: CASRTGGTDQPQHF.

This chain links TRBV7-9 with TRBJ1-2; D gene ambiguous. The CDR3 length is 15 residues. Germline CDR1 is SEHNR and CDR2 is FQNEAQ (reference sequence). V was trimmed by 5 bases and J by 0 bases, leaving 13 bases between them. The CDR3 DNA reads TGTGCCAGCAGCCCCCGGGCAGAAACTAACTATGGCTACACCTTC. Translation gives CASSPRAETNYGYTF.

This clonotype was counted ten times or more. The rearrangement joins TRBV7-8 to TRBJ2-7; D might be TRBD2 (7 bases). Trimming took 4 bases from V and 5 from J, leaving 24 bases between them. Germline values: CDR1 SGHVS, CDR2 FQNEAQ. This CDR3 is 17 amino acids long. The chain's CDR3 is CASSSPEGGGPGDEQYF. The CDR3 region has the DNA TGTGCCAGCAGCTCCCCTGAGGGGGGAGGGCCTGGGGACGAGCAGTACTTC.

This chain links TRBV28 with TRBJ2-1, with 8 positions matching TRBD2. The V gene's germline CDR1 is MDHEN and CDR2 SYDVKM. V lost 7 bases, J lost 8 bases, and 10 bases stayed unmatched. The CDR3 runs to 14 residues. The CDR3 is CASTGTRTTYEQFF. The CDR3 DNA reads TGTGCCAGCACCGGGACTAGGACAACGTATGAGCAGTTCTTC.

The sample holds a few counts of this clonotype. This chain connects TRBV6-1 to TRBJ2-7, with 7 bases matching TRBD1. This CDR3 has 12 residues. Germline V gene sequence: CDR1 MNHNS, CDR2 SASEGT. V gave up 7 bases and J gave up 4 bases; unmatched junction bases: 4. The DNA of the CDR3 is TGTGCCAGCATGGGGACAGCTTACGAGCAGTACTTC. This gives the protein CASMGTAYEQYF.

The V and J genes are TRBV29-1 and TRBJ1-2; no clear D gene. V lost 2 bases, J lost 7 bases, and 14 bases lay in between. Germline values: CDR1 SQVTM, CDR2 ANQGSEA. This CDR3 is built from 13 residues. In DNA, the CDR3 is TGCAGCGTTGAAATGGGAGGGATCCTTGGCTACACCTTC. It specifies CSVEMGGILGYTF.

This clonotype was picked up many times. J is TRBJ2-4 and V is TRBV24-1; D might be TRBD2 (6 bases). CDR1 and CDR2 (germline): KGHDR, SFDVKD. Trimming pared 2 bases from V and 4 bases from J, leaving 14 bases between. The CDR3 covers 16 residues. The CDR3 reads CATSDSPRDSKNIQYF. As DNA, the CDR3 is TGTGCCACCAGTGATTCCCCCCGGGACTCAAAAAACATTCAGTACTTC.

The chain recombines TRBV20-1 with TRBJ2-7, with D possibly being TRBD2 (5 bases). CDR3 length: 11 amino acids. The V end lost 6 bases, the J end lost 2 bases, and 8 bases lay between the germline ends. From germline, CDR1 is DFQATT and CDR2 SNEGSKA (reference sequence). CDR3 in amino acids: CSAEGPYEQYF. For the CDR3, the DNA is TGCAGTGCCGAGGGCCCCTACGAGCAGTACTTC.

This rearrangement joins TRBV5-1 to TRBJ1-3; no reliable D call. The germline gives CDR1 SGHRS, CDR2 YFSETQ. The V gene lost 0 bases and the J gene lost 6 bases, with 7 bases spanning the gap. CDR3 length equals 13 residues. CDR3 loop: CASSLDAQNTIYF. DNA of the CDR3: TGCGCCAGCAGCTTGGACGCCCAAAACACCATATATTTT. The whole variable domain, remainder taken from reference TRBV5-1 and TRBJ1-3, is KAGVTQTPRYLIKTRGQQVTLSCSPISGHRSVSWYQQTPGQGLQFLFEYFSETQRNKGNFPGRFSGRQFSNSRSEMNVSTLELGDSALYLCASSLDAQNTIYFGEGSWLTVV.

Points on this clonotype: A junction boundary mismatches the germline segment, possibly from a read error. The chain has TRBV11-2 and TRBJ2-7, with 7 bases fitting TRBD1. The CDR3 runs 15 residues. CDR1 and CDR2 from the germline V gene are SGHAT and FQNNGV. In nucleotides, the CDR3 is TGCGCCAGCAGCCAAGCTCCCGGACAGGACTACGAGCAGTACTTC. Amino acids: CASSQAPGQDYEQYF.

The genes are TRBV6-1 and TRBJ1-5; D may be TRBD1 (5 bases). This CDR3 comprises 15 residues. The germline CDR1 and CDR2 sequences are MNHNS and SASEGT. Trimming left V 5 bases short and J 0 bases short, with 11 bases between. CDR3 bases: TGTGCCAGCAGTCGGACACAATATAGCAATCAGCCCCAGCATTTT. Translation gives CASSRTQYSNQPQHF.

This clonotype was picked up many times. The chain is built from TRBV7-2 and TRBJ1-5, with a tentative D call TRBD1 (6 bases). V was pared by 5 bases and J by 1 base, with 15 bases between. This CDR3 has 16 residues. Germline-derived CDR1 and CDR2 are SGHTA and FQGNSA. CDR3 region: CASSARSGDSNQPQHF. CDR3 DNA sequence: TGTGCCAGCAGCGCTAGATCAGGGGACAGCAATCAGCCCCAGCATTTT.

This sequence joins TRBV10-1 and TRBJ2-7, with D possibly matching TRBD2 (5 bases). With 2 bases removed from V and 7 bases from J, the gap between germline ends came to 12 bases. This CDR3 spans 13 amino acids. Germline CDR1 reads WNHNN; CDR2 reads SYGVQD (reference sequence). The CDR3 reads CASSEDIRGEQYF. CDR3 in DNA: TGCGCCAGCAGTGAGGACATCCGCGGGGAGCAGTACTTC.

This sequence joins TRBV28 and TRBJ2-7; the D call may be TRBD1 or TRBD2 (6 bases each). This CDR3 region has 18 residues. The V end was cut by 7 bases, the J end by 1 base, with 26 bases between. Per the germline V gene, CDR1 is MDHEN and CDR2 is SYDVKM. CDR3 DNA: TGTGCCAGCACCCCCGGAGGGGCAGGGGCATTACTTTCCTACGAGCAGTACTTC. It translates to CASTPGGAGALLSYEQYF.

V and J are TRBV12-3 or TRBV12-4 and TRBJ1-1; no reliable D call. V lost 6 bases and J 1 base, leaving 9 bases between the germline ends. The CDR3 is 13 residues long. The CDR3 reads CASRVLGNTEAFF. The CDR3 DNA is TGTGCCAGCAGGGTCCTAGGGAACACTGAAGCTTTCTTT.

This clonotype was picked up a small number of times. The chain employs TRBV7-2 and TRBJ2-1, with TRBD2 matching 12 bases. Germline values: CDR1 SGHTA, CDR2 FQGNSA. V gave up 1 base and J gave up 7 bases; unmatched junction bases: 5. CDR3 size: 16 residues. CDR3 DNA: TGTGCCAGCAGCTTAGATACTAGCGGGAGGCAAAATGAGCAGTTCTTC. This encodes CASSLDTSGRQNEQFF.

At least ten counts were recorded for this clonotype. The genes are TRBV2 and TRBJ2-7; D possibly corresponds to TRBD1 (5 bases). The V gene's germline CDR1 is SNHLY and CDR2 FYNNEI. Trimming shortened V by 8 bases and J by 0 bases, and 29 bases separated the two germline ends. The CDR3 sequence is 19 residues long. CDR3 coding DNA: TGTGCCAGCGCAGGTCTAAAGGACAAACCCAATAGATTCTCCTACGAGCAGTACTTC. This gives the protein CASAGLKDKPNRFSYEQYF.

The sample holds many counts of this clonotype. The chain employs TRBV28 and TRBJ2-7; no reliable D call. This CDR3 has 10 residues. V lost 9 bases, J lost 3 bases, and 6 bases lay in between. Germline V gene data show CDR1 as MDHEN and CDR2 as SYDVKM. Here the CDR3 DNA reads TGTGCCAGTGGGCACTACGAGCAGTACTTC. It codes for CASGHYEQYF.

CDR3 bases: TGTGCCAGCAGTTTCCAGGGAAGAGCAGATACGCAGTATTTT. This codes for CASSFQGRADTQYF. The chain uses TRBV28 and TRBJ2-3; D may be TRBD1 (5 bases). This CDR3 is 14 amino acids long. CDR1 is MDHEN, CDR2 SYDVKM, per germline. Trimming stripped 3 bases from V and 4 bases from J, with 11 bases between.

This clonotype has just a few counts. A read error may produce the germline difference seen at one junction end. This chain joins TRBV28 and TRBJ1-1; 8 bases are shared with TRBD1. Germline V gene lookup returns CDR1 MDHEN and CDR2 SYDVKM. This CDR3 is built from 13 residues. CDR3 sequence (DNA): TGTGCCAGCAGCTTATTACAGGGGGGTGAAGCTTTCTTT. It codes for CASSLLQGGEAFF.

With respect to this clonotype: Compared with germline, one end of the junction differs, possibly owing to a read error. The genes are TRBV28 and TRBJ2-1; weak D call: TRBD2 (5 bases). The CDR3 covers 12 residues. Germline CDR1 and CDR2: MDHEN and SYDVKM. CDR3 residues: CAGSFEGNEQFF. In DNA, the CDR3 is TGTGCCGGCAGTTTTGAGGGCAATGAGCAGTTCTTC.